This TCR beta chain was captured in a study of OX40 agonist ivuxolimab in advanced cancers. About the research overall: The mean age was 60 years, ranging from about 23 to 79, with about 87% of participants male. It was permissible to have had prior anti-PD-1, anti-PD-L1 or anti-CTLA-4 therapy, and around 40% had some. Overall study findings and caveats: At doses 0.1 to 3.0 mg/kg, CD4+ and CD8+ clones expanded. Normalized expansion of T-cell clones was also low for some nonresponders.

CDR3 length: 16 residues. This table comes from immunoSEQ multiplex PCR, and its TCRdb copy is limited to in-frame clones, with some not included. The sample has approximately 80,000 clones, around 90% seen once. This clone appeared a single time. Its antigen is unknown. The sample here was CD4+ or CD8+ T cells sorted from blood, taken in a trial of the OX40 agonist ivuxolimab. The receptor comes from an adult with an advanced solid tumor such as melanoma, head and neck, liver or kidney cancer. The chain has TRBV12-1 and TRBJ1-6. TRBV12-1 is a known pseudogene. The CDR3 here is CASSSQILGDNSPLHF. The CDR3 DNA follows: TGTGCCAGCAGCTCCCAGATCCTTGGCGATAATTCACCCCTCCACTTT.